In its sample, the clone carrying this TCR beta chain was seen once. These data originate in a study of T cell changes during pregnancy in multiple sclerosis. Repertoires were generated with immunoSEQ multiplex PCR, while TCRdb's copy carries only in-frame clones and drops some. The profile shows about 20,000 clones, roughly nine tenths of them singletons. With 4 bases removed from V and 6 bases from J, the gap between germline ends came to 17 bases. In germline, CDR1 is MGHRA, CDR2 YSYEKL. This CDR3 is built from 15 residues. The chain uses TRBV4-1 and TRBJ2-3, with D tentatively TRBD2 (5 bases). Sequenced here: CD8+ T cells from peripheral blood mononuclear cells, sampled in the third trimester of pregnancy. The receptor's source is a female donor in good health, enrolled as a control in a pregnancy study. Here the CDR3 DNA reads TGCGCCAGCAGCCCGTTATTCCTAGCCCAGGATACGCAGTATTTT. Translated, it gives CASSPLFLAQDTQYF.